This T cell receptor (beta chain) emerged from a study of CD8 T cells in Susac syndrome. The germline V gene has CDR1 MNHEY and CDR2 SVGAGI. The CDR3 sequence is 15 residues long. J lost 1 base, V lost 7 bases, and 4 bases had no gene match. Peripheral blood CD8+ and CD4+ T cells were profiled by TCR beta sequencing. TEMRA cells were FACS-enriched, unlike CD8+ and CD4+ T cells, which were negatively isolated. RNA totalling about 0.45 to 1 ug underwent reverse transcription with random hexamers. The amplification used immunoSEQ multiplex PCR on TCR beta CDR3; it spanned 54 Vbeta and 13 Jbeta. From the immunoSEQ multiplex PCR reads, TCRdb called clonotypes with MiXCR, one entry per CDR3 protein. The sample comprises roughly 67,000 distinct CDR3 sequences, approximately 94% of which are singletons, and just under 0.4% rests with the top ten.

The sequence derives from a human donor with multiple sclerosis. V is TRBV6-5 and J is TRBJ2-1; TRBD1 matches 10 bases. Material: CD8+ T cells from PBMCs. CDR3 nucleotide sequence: TGTGCCAGCACCGCGGACAGGGGGTCCTACAATGAGCAGTTCTTC. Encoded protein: CASTADRGSYNEQFF.